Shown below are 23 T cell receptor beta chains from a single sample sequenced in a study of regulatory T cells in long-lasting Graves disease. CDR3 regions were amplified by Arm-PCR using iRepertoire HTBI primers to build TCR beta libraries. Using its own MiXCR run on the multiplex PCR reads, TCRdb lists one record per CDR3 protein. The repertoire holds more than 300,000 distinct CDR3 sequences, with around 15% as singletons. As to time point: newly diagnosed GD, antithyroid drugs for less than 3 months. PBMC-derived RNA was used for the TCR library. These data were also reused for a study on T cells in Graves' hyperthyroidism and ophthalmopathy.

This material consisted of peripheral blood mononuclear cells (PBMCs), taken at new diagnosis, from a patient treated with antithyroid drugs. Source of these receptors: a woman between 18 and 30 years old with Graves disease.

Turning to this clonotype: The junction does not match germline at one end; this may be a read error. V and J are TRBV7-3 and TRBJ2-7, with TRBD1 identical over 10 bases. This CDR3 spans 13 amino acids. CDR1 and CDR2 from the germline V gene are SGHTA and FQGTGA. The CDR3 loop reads CAGSRTGGYEQYF. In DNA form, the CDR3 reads TGTGCCGGCAGCCGGACAGGGGGGTACGAGCAGTACTTC.

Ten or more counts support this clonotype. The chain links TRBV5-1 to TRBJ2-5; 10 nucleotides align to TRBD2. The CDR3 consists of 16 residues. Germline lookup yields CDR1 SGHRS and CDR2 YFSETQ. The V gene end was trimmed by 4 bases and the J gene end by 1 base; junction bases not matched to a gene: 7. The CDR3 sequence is CASSPLAGVIQETQYF. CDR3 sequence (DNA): TGCGCCAGCAGCCCTCTAGCGGGGGTTATCCAAGAGACCCAGTACTTC.

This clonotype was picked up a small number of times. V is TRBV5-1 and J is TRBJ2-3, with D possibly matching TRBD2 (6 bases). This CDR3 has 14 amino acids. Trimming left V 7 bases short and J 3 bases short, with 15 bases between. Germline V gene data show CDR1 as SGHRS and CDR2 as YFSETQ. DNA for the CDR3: TGCGCCAGCGGCACCGGGGGTCAGACAGATACGCAGTATTTT. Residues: CASGTGGQTDTQYF. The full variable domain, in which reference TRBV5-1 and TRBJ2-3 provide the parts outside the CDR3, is KAGVTQTPRYLIKTRGQQVTLSCSPISGHRSVSWYQQTPGQGLQFLFEYFSETQRNKGNFPGRFSGRQFSNSRSEMNVSTLELGDSALYLCASGTGGQTDTQYFGPGTRLTVL.

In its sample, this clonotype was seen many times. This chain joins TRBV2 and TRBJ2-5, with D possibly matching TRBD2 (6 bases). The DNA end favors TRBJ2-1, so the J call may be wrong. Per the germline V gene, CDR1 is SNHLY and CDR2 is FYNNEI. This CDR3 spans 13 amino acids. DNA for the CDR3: TGTGCCAGCAGTGAAGCGGGGGGTAATGAGCAGTTCTTC. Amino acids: CASSEAGGNEQFF.

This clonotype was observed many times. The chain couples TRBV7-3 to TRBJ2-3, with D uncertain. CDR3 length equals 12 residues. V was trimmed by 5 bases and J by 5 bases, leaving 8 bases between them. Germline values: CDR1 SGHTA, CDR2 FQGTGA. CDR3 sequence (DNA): TGTGCCAGCAGCCTTACTCAAGATACGCAGTATTTT. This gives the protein CASSLTQDTQYF.

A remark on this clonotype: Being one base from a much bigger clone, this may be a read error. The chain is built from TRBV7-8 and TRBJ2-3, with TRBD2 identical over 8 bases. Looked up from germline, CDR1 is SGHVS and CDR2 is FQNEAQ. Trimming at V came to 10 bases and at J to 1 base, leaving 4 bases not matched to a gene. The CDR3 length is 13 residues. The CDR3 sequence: CATETSGTDTQYF. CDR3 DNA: TGTGCCACCGAGACTAGCGGCACAGATACGCAGTATTTT.

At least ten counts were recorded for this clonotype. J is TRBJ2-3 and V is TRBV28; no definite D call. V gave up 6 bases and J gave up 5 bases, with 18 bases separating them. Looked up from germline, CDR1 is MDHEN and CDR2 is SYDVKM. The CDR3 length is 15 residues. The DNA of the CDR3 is TGTGCCAGCAGGAGGAGAGCTACCCCAGGAGATACGCAGTATTTT. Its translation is CASRRRATPGDTQYF.

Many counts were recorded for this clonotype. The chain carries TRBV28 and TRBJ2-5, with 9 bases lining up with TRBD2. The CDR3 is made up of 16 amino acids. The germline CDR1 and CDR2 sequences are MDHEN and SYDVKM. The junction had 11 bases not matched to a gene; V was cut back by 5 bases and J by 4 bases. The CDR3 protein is CASSPRGSGGIETQYF. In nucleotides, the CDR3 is TGTGCCAGCAGTCCGCGGGGTAGCGGGGGTATAGAGACCCAGTACTTC.

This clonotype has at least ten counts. The CDR3 DNA is TGTGCCAGCAGCTGGGTCTATGGCTACACCTTC. Translating gives CASSWVYGYTF. The chain has TRBV3-1 and TRBJ1-2; no firm D call. The length of the CDR3 is 11 residues. Trimming cost V 5 bases and J 4 bases, with 5 bases left between them. The germline CDR1 and CDR2 sequences are LGHDT and YNNKEL (reference sequence).

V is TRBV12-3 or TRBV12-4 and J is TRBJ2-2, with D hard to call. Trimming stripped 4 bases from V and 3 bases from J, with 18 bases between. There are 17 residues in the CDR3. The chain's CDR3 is CASSSSPGRTYTGELFF. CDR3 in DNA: TGTGCCAGCAGTTCATCTCCGGGCCGGACCTACACCGGGGAGCTGTTTTTT.

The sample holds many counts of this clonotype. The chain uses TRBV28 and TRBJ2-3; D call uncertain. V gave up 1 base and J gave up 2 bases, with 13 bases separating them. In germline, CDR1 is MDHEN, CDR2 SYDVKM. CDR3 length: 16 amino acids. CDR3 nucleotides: TGTGCCAGCAGTTTATACCCGAGACGCATCACAGATACGCAGTATTTT. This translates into CASSLYPRRITDTQYF.

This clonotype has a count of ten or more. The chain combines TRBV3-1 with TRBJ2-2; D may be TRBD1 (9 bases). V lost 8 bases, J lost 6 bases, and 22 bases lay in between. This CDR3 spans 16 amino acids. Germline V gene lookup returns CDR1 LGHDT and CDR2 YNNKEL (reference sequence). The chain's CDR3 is CASLAGQGIYAGELFF. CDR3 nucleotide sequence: TGTGCCAGCTTAGCGGGACAGGGAATCTATGCCGGGGAGCTGTTTTTT.

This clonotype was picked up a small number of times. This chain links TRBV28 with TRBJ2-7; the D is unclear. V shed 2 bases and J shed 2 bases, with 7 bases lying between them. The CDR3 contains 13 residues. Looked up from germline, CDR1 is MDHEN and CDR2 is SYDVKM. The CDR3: CASSLRNAYEQYF. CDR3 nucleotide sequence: TGTGCCAGCAGTTTAAGGAACGCCTACGAGCAGTACTTC.

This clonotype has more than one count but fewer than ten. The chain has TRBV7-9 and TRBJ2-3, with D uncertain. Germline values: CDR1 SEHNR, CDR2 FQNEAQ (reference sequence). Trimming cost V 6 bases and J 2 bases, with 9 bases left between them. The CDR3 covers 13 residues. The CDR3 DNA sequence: TGTGCCAGCAGGCCCCCAATCACAGATACGCAGTATTTT. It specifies CASRPPITDTQYF.

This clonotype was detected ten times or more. CDR3 in amino acids: CASSYGPGRGHNTEAFF. The DNA of the CDR3 is TGTGCCAGCAGTTACGGTCCGGGGAGGGGGCACAACACTGAAGCTTTCTTT. The chain combines TRBV6-5 with TRBJ1-1; 7 bases are a match to TRBD1. V was clipped by 2 bases and J by 2 bases; unmatched bases: 11. The CDR3 loop spans 17 amino acids. The germline gives CDR1 MNHEY, CDR2 SVGAGI.

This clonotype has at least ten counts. CDR3 loop: CASSLSFGSHSYEQYF. In DNA, the CDR3 is TGTGCCAGCAGTTTATCGTTTGGGAGTCACTCCTACGAGCAGTACTTC. V gene TRBV27 combines with J gene TRBJ2-7; D perhaps matches TRBD2 (5 bases). The CDR3 contains 16 residues. Trimming took off 0 bases at V and 0 bases at J, with 12 bases between the two ends. Germline assignment: CDR1 MNHEY and CDR2 SMNVEV (reference sequence).

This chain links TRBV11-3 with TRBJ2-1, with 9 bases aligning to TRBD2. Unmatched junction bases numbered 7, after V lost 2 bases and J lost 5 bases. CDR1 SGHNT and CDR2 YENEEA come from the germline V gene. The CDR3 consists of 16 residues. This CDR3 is CASSLTGLAGNNEQFF. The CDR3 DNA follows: TGTGCCAGCAGCTTAACTGGCCTAGCGGGGAACAATGAGCAGTTCTTC.

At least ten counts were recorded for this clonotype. CDR3 DNA sequence: TGCAGTGCTAGATCCCACCCGGGGCCAGGGCTCATTTACGAGCAGTACTTC. Its translation: CSARSHPGPGLIYEQYF. This rearrangement joins TRBV20-1 to TRBJ2-7; D could derive from TRBD1 or TRBD2 (5 bases each). Germline assignment: CDR1 DFQATT and CDR2 SNEGSKA (reference sequence). The length of the CDR3 is 17 residues. Trimming left V 2 bases short and J 4 bases short, with 24 bases between.

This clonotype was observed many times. CDR3 region: CASREAGFDTQYF. Here the CDR3 DNA reads TGTGCCAGCAGAGAGGCTGGGTTCGATACGCAGTATTTT. J is TRBJ2-3 and V is TRBV28; D is ambiguous. Germline V lookup: CDR1 MDHEN, CDR2 SYDVKM. The CDR3 is 13 residues long. The V gene lost 6 bases and the J gene lost 6 bases, with 13 bases spanning the gap.

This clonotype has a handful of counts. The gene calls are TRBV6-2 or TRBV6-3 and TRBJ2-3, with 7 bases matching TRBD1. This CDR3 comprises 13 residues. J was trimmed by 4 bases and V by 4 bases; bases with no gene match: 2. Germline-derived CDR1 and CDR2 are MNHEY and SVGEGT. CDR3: CASSSTGSDTQYF. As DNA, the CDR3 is TGTGCCAGCAGTTCGACAGGGTCAGATACGCAGTATTTT.

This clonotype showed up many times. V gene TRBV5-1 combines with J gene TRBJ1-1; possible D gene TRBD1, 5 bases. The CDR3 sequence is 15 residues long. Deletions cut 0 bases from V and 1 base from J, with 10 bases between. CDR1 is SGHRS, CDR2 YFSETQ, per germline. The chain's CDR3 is CASSLDPGGNTEAFF. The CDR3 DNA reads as TGCGCCAGCAGCTTGGACCCCGGGGGGAACACTGAAGCTTTCTTT. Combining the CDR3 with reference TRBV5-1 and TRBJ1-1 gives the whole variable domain KAGVTQTPRYLIKTRGQQVTLSCSPISGHRSVSWYQQTPGQGLQFLFEYFSETQRNKGNFPGRFSGRQFSNSRSEMNVSTLELGDSALYLCASSLDPGGNTEAFFGQGTRLTVV.

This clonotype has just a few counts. The CDR3 protein is CASSLSRGASTEAFF. DNA of the CDR3: TGTGCCAGCAGTTTATCCCGGGGGGCGAGCACTGAAGCTTTCTTT. The genes are TRBV27 and TRBJ1-1, with D possibly TRBD1 on 6 matching bases. Germline CDR1 MNHEY, CDR2 SMNVEV (reference sequence). The length of the CDR3 is 15 residues. V gave up 0 bases and J gave up 4 bases, with 12 bases separating them.

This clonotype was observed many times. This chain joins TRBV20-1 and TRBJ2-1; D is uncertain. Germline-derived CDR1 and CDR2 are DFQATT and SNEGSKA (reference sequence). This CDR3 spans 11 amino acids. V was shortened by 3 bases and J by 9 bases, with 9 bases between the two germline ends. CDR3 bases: TGCAGTGCTAGTGGCCTGGGTGAGCAGTTCTTC. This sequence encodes CSASGLGEQFF.